These 8 T cell receptor beta chains share one sample of origin, sequenced in a study of beta chain features in type 1 diabetes. Study-wide results and limits: Patients with Type 1 diabetes showed moderately but significantly shorter TCRB CDR3s in all four CD4+ subsets.

No antigen has been assigned to these receptors. Since all of the isolated RNA was reverse transcribed, expressed TCRB transcripts were what got sequenced. TCRdb keeps only in-frame clones here, not all; method: immunoSEQ multiplex PCR. The table records about 710,000 clones, over 12% of them present only once. Sequencing used naive CD4+ T cells from blood. Every receptor here comes from a man aged 18 to 29 with type 1 diabetes.

This clone was seen only a few times. V is TRBV30 and J is TRBJ2-3, with D uncertain. The germline V gene encodes CDR1 GTSNPN and CDR2 SVGIG (reference sequence). The CDR3 contains 11 residues. V gave up 1 base and J gave up 8 bases, with 7 bases separating them. The CDR3 nucleotides read TGTGCCTGGAGTGCTCTAACTACGCAGTATTTT. Amino acids: CAWSALTTQYF.

The V call is TRBV29-1, the J call TRBJ1-5; D gene ambiguous. The CDR3 is made up of 12 amino acids. Germline V gene sequence: CDR1 SQVTM, CDR2 ANQGSEA. Trimming took 6 bases from V and 4 from J, leaving 10 bases between them. The CDR3 DNA reads TGCAGCGTGGCGGGGTTGAATCAGCCCCAGCATTTT. Protein product: CSVAGLNQPQHF.

The rearrangement joins TRBV30 to TRBJ1-4; D gene uncertain. Germline CDR1 is GTSNPN and CDR2 is SVGIG (reference sequence). CDR3 length: 13 residues. V gave up 0 bases and J gave up 3 bases, with 5 bases separating them. CDR3 region: CAWSVGANEKLFF. The DNA for the CDR3 is TGTGCCTGGAGTGTTGGAGCTAATGAAAAACTGTTTTTT.

The CDR3 loop is CASSLHGSGANTGELFF. CDR3 nucleotides: TGTGCCAGCAGCTTGCATGGCTCAGGGGCGAACACCGGGGAGCTGTTTTTT. V gene TRBV5-8 combines with J gene TRBJ2-2; D may be TRBD1 (6 bases). Germline CDR1 is SGHTS and CDR2 is YDEGEE. V lost 1 base, J lost 0 bases, and 13 bases lay in between. The CDR3 has 17 amino acids.

This clone was picked up a small number of times. The CDR3 sequence is CAWSFPRQGAYEQYF. The CDR3 bases are TGTGCCTGGAGTTTCCCACGTCAGGGGGCCTACGAGCAGTACTTC. This rearrangement joins TRBV30 to TRBJ2-7, with 7 bases lining up with TRBD1. V trimming: 2 bases; J trimming: 2 bases; junction bases outside the gene matches: 9. CDR1 and CDR2 from the germline V gene are GTSNPN and SVGIG (reference sequence). The CDR3 is made up of 15 amino acids. The whole variable domain, remainder taken from reference TRBV30 and TRBJ2-7, is SQTIHQWPATLVQPVGSPLSLECTVEGTSNPNLYWYRQAAGRGLQLLFYSVGIGQISSEVPQNLSASRPQDRQFILSSKKLLLSDSGFYLCAWSFPRQGAYEQYFGPGTRLTVT.

This chain uses TRBV12-5 with TRBJ2-7; D is uncertain. The CDR3 length is 14 residues. V lost 1 base and J 2 bases, leaving 9 bases between the germline ends. Germline loops: CDR1 LGHNT, CDR2 FRNRAP. CDR3 sequence reads: CASGLGLLPYEQYF. In nucleotides, the CDR3 is TGTGCTAGTGGTTTGGGGCTGCTACCCTACGAGCAGTACTTC.

This clone was detected only a few times. The rearrangement joins TRBV18 to TRBJ2-7; maybe TRBD2 (5 bases). V dropped 3 bases and J dropped 0 bases, with 9 bases sitting between them. Germline V gene sequence: CDR1 KGHSH, CDR2 LQKENI. This CDR3 has 14 amino acids. The CDR3 sequence: CASSPRTSSYEQYF. The DNA for the CDR3 is TGTGCCAGCTCACCCCGAACTAGCTCCTACGAGCAGTACTTC.

V is TRBV6-1 and J is TRBJ2-1; 7 positions match TRBD1. V lost 6 bases to trimming and J lost 6 bases; unmatched junction nucleotides: 11. CDR3 length: 15 amino acids. Germline lookup yields CDR1 MNHNS and CDR2 SASEGT. This chain's CDR3 is CASSEWGQIINEQFF. DNA of the CDR3: TGTGCCAGCAGCGAATGGGGACAGATCATCAATGAGCAGTTCTTC.